This T cell receptor beta chain was profiled in a study of T cell responses to AZD1222 COVID-19 vaccine. TCRdb's copy holds only in-frame clones and misses some; the assay was immunoSEQ multiplex PCR. The sample includes around 50,000 clones, about 88% of them seen just once. As to this clone: No antigen is known for it.

The CDR3 spans 13 residues. CDR1 MNHEY and CDR2 SMNVEV come from the germline V gene (reference sequence). Trimming left V 2 bases short and J 2 bases short, with 4 bases between. Study-wide points: Baseline serostatus was positive in only a handful of AZD1222 recipients. Clonal diversity may have been underestimated, and the donors were mostly white British, with more females than males.

This rearrangement joins TRBV27 to TRBJ1-5; D call uncertain. The sequence came from an adult who received the AZD1222 COVID-19 vaccine. The sample here was peripheral blood, taken 28 days after the second AZD1222 dose. The CDR3 nucleotides are TGTGCCAGCAGTTTACATGGCAATCAGCCCCAGCATTTT. The encoded protein is CASSLHGNQPQHF.